The clone carrying this T cell receptor (beta chain) was recorded only once. These data originate in a study of T cell changes during pregnancy in multiple sclerosis. V shed 2 bases, J shed 5 bases, and the junction held 7 bases outside the gene matches. Germline V gene data show CDR1 as SNHLY and CDR2 as FYNNEI. The length of the CDR3 is 15 residues. Only in-frame clones appear in the TCRdb table, and some are missing; sequencing was by immunoSEQ multiplex PCR. In the table there are 65,000 to 80,000 clones, around 94% of which are singletons. V is TRBV2 and J is TRBJ2-5, with 8 nucleotides matching TRBD1. Sample: CD4+ T cells from peripheral blood mononuclear cells, taken before pregnancy. This clonotype was sampled from a female donor with multiple sclerosis, enrolled in a pregnancy study. CDR3 residues: CASSERSRGLETQYF. DNA of the CDR3: TGTGCCAGCAGTGAAAGATCCAGGGGGCTGGAGACCCAGTACTTC.